A selection of T cell receptor beta chains follows, all from one sample in a study of metastatic and nonmetastatic thyroid tumors. MiXCR re-clonotyped the PCR reads for TCRdb. The repertoire holds about 16,000 clones, 30% to 40% seen once, with 7% to 7.5% in the top ten. The sample taken for sequencing was tumor tissue. These receptors all come from a female donor with papillary thyroid cancer or a benign thyroid nodule (not recorded which). Some clones in this sample may be carry-over from other donors' samples. Each CDR3 is given with its conserved first and last residue. A D gene is named only where the DNA matches it firmly. The size of a clone is reported for some rows only, either as once, few or many, or as a class for expanded clones.

D gene,J gene,V gene,clone size,CDR3 protein,CDR3 DNA
TRBD1,TRBJ1-1,TRBV2,few,CASRQGGHAFF,TGTGCCAGCAGGCAAGGGGGCCACGCTTTCTTT
-,TRBJ2-7,TRBV30,many,CAWRVGFGSYEQYF,TGTGCCTGGAGGGTGGGTTTCGGCTCCTACGAGCAGTACTTC
-,TRBJ2-3,TRBV20-1,-,CSARDLAGRSATQYF,TGCAGTGCTAGAGATCTGGCGGGGCGGTCAGCTACGCAGTATTTT
-,TRBJ2-1,TRBV5-4,many,CASSLKGIYNEQFF,TGTGCCAGCAGCTTGAAAGGGATATACAATGAGCAGTTCTTC
-,TRBJ2-3,TRBV28,many,CASSLAPDPTDTQYF,TGTGCCAGCAGTTTAGCGCCAGATCCCACAGATACGCAGTATTTT
-,TRBJ1-1,TRBV12-3/TRBV12-4,-,CASSPGEGRYTEAFF,TGTGCCAGCAGTCCAGGCGAGGGCCGATACACTGAAGCTTTCTTT
TRBD1,TRBJ1-5,TRBV20-1,medium-sized,CSASLGQWSNQPQHF,TGCAGTGCTAGCCTGGGACAGTGGAGCAATCAGCCCCAGCATTTT
-,TRBJ1-1,TRBV7-8,-,CASSLKWGRQTNTEAFF,TGTGCCAGCAGCTTAAAGTGGGGACGACAGACGAACACTGAAGCTTTCTTT
-,TRBJ1-1,TRBV5-1,medium-sized,CASSRQVGTEAFF,TGCGCCAGCAGTCGACAGGTTGGAACTGAAGCTTTCTTT
-,TRBJ2-7,TRBV5-8,medium-sized,CASTTGTNPNYEQYF,TGTGCCAGCACAACAGGGACTAACCCCAACTACGAGCAGTACTTC
TRBD1,TRBJ2-2,TRBV18,once,CASSSTPTGTAAGELFF,TGTGCCAGCTCATCAACCCCCACCGGGACAGCAGCCGGGGAGCTGTTTTTT
-,TRBJ2-3,TRBV7-9,medium-sized,CASGGGSGDTQYF,TGTGCCAGCGGGGGCGGAAGTGGAGATACGCAGTATTTT
-,TRBJ1-1,TRBV6-1,medium-sized,CASRLSNTEAFF,TGTGCCAGCAGGCTCAGTAACACTGAAGCTTTCTTT
TRBD1,TRBJ2-5,TRBV29-1,many,CSVHGIGDRGVLLETQYF,TGCAGCGTCCACGGGATCGGGGACAGGGGAGTTCTGTTGGAGACCCAGTACTTC